This passage covers 5 T cell receptor beta chains from one sample sequenced in a study of shared clonotypes between healthy human individuals. Data came from immunoSEQ multiplex PCR; TCRdb stores just in-frame clones and leaves some out. The sample lists 2 million to 3 million clones; roughly 93% were seen once. The sample was naive CD4+ T cells from PBMCs. Stated subset: CD45RA+ positively selected. These receptors came from a man aged 18-30 years in good health. Some clones in this sample may be carry-over from other donors' samples.

The rearrangement joins TRBV4-1 to TRBJ1-6; D is unresolved. From germline, CDR1 is MGHRA and CDR2 YSYEKL. The CDR3 has 14 residues. V shed 1 base and J shed 4 bases, with 5 bases lying between them. Written as DNA, the CDR3 is TGCGCCAGCAGCCAAGTACCGTATAATTCACCCCTCCACTTT. It yields the protein CASSQVPYNSPLHF.

The genes are TRBV19 and TRBJ1-5; weak D call: TRBD1 (6 bases). Trimming took 10 bases from V and 2 from J, leaving 18 bases between them. CDR3 length equals 15 residues. The germline V gene has CDR1 LNHDA and CDR2 SQIVND (reference sequence). The CDR3 sequence: CATDWGPGGNQPQHF. As DNA, the CDR3 is TGTGCCACAGATTGGGGGCCTGGGGGCAATCAGCCCCAGCATTTT.

The chain combines TRBV11-1 with TRBJ2-7; D is tentatively TRBD1 or TRBD2 (5 bases each). Germline assignment: CDR1 SGHAT and CDR2 FQDESV (reference sequence). The CDR3 totals 13 residues. The V end lost 4 bases, the J end lost 6 bases, and 13 bases lay between the germline ends. CDR3 protein: CASSSSGLAEQYF. CDR3 DNA sequence: TGTGCCAGCAGCTCCTCGGGGCTCGCCGAGCAGTACTTC.

The sample holds a few counts of this clone. Other DNA sequences within the sample encode an identical CDR3. The rearrangement uses TRBV19 and TRBJ1-5; D ambiguous. The ends were cut back, 1 base at V and 4 bases at J, with 2 bases in the middle. The CDR3 extends over 12 amino acids. The germline CDR1 and CDR2 sequences are LNHDA and SQIVND (reference sequence). The CDR3 DNA sequence: TGTGCCAGTAGTATAGGAAATCAGCCCCAGCATTTT. This gives the protein CASSIGNQPQHF.

The V gene is TRBV9, the J gene TRBJ2-1; 13 nucleotides match TRBD2. CDR1 is SGDLS, CDR2 YYNGEE, per germline. This CDR3 comprises 18 residues. V gave up 0 bases and J gave up 5 bases; unmatched junction bases: 8. CDR3 nucleotide sequence: TGTGCCAGCAGCGTAGGACTAGCGGGAGGTAGGTCTGACAATGAGCAGTTCTTC. Amino acids: CASSVGLAGGRSDNEQFF.